This T cell receptor (beta chain) was documented in a study of T cell clonality in common variable immunodeficiency. This clone was picked up many times. Its antigen remains unidentified. Read data end 3 residues before the CDR3 end; the end is taken from the germline J gene. Study-level points and caveats: Fewer TCRbeta clones were shared among CVID subjects than controls. In common variable immunodeficiency, TCR beta chains reportedly carried fewer deletions and N-nucleotide insertions.

The germline V gene has CDR1 SGHTA and CDR2 FQGNSA. V was pared by 3 bases and J by 2 bases, with 5 bases between. The CDR3 contains 13 residues. Patients and controls were mostly of Caucasian heritage. Blood came from CVID subjects not ill and not taking immunomodulatory or immunosuppressive medication. Control and CVID samples contributed equal amounts of genomic DNA. The data were produced by immunoSEQ multiplex PCR, yet TCRdb's version contains in-frame clones alone and is incomplete. There are more than 20,000 clones in the sample, none observed a single time. The origin of this receptor is a human donor with common variable immunodeficiency. Sequenced input: peripheral blood mononuclear cells. The V gene is TRBV7-2, the J gene TRBJ1-5, with no clear D. This CDR3 reads CASSFRGNQPQHF. Incomplete CDR3 DNA: TGTGCCAGCAGCTTTAGGGGCAATCAGCCC.